These 17 T cell receptor beta chains came from one sample sequenced in a study of T-cell reconstitution after alpha-beta-depleted transplantation in children. It was with unique molecular identifiers that the TCRbeta library was prepared. TCRdb re-called the PCR reads with MiXCR, one entry per CDR3 protein. The repertoire holds approximately 240,000 distinct CDR3 sequences, with about 9.6% as singletons. Sequenced material: PBMCs from the stem cell graft donor, taken from the stem cell graft. The receptors were gathered from a human donor who donated a stem cell graft to a child with SCID.

This clonotype occurred many times. The chain joins TRBV29-1 to TRBJ2-5; 8 bases map to TRBD1. CDR3 length: 12 amino acids. Germline lookup yields CDR1 SQVTM and CDR2 ANQGSEA. The J segment lost 4 bases and the V segment lost 6 bases, leaving 4 bases of the junction unmatched. CDR3 coding DNA: TGCAGCGTGAGGACAGGGACAGAGACCCAGTACTTC. Translation: CSVRTGTETQYF.

Many counts were recorded for this clonotype. The rearrangement uses TRBV7-2 and TRBJ2-1; no reliable D call. This CDR3 has 15 residues. Germline loops: CDR1 SGHTA, CDR2 FQGNSA. Deletions cut 3 bases from V and 0 bases from J, with 9 bases between. The CDR3 nucleotides are TGTGCCAGCAGCTTTACGGCGAGCTCCTACAATGAGCAGTTCTTC. Translation: CASSFTASSYNEQFF.

This clonotype was seen a handful of times. The chain joins TRBV20-1 to TRBJ1-4, with no clear D. The CDR3 covers 11 residues. Germline V gene lookup returns CDR1 DFQATT and CDR2 SNEGSKA (reference sequence). V dropped 1 base and J dropped 11 bases, with 8 bases sitting between them. The CDR3 region has the DNA TGCAGTGCTAGAGCCCTCGGGAAACTGTTTTTT. Protein sequence: CSARALGKLFF.

This clonotype was counted at least ten times. This chain links TRBV29-1 with TRBJ2-7, with D perhaps given as TRBD1 or TRBD2 (5 bases each). The V gene lost 5 bases and the J gene lost 1 base, with 21 bases spanning the gap. Germline lookup yields CDR1 SQVTM and CDR2 ANQGSEA. This CDR3 has 16 amino acids. CDR3 loop: CSVRGTEESSSYEQYF. CDR3 DNA: TGCAGCGTTCGGGGCACGGAGGAGTCCTCGTCCTACGAGCAGTACTTC.

J is TRBJ2-5 and V is TRBV18; 8 bases are a match to TRBD1. Germline values: CDR1 KGHSH, CDR2 LQKENI. The junction had 14 bases not matched to a gene; V was cut back by 3 bases and J by 5 bases. The CDR3 contains 17 residues. The chain's CDR3 is CASSPSVTGVQWETQYF. The CDR3 nucleotides read TGTGCCAGCTCACCCTCCGTGACAGGGGTGCAGTGGGAGACCCAGTACTTC. Filled out from reference TRBV18 and TRBJ2-5, the complete variable domain reads NAGVMQNPRHLVRRRGQEARLRCSPMKGHSHVYWYRQLPEEGLKFMVYLQKENIIDESGMPKERFSAEFPKEGPSILRIQQVVRGDSAAYFCASSPSVTGVQWETQYFGPGTRLLVL.

This clonotype was counted ten times or more. The chain recombines TRBV3-1 with TRBJ2-3; TRBD2 matches at 7 bases. In germline, CDR1 is LGHDT, CDR2 YNNKEL (reference sequence). V dropped 0 bases and J dropped 7; count of bases not matched to a gene: 7. The CDR3 is 15 residues long. The DNA for the CDR3 is TGTGCCAGCAGCCAAGAAGCCCGACTAGCACATACGCAGTATTTT. Residues: CASSQEARLAHTQYF.

This clonotype occurred many times. V gene TRBV7-7 combines with J gene TRBJ1-5, with D uncertain. Trimming shortened V by 1 base and J by 3 bases, and 4 bases separated the two germline ends. This CDR3 region has 13 residues. The V gene's germline CDR1 is SSHAT and CDR2 FNYEAQ (reference sequence). As DNA, the CDR3 is TGTGCCAGCAGCTTAGACCTCAATCAGCCCCAGCATTTT. Residues: CASSLDLNQPQHF. The full variable domain, its missing parts supplied by reference TRBV7-7 and TRBJ1-5, is GAGVSQSPRYKVTKRGQDVTLRCDPISSHATLYWYQQALGQGPEFLTYFNYEAQPDKSGLPSDRFSAERPEGSISTLTIQRTEQRDSAMYRCASSLDLNQPQHFGDGTRLSIL.

This clonotype has at least ten counts. This rearrangement joins TRBV4-1 to TRBJ2-7; no clear D gene. Germline CDR1 reads MGHRA; CDR2 reads YSYEKL. V was clipped by 3 bases and J by 2 bases, with 14 bases between them. The length of the CDR3 is 15 residues. CDR3 region: CASSQSRTGTYEQYF. In nucleotides, the CDR3 is TGCGCCAGCAGCCAGAGCAGGACGGGTACCTACGAGCAGTACTTC.

This clonotype was seen at least ten times. The chain links TRBV12-3 or TRBV12-4 to TRBJ2-4; 8 nucleotides line up with TRBD2. With 3 bases clipped from V and 7 bases from J, the junction kept 11 bases outside the gene matches. The CDR3 has 16 residues. CDR3 sequence: CASSLVRGGRGNIQYF. The CDR3 bases are TGTGCCAGCAGTTTGGTCCGGGGGGGCAGAGGTAACATTCAGTACTTC.

There are many counts of this clonotype. The gene calls are TRBV6-1 and TRBJ1-1, with D maybe TRBD1 (5 bases). Trimming shortened V by 8 bases and J by 0 bases, and 13 bases separated the two germline ends. Germline values: CDR1 MNHNS, CDR2 SASEGT. The CDR3 has 14 residues. DNA of the CDR3: TGTGCCAGCGGAGGGGCTTCCCTGAACACTGAAGCTTTCTTT. It translates to CASGGASLNTEAFF.

Ten or more counts support this clonotype. V usage is TRBV6-1 and J usage is TRBJ2-1; 8 bases match TRBD2. The V gene end was trimmed by 2 bases and the J gene end by 4 bases; junction bases not matched to a gene: 10. The V gene's germline CDR1 is MNHNS and CDR2 SASEGT. The CDR3 length is 17 residues. CDR3 nucleotide sequence: TGTGCCAGCAGTGAAATTCGGGGGGGAGTCCTTTACAATGAGCAGTTCTTC. As protein: CASSEIRGGVLYNEQFF.

The chain recombines TRBV20-1 with TRBJ1-1; possibly TRBD1 for D (6 bases). The V end was cut by 6 bases, the J end by 6 bases, with 17 bases between. CDR3 length: 13 amino acids. The germline V gene has CDR1 DFQATT and CDR2 SNEGSKA (reference sequence). Here the CDR3 reads CSAWGGGASEAFF. The CDR3 DNA sequence: TGCAGTGCGTGGGGCGGGGGCGCCTCTGAAGCTTTCTTT.

This clonotype was seen repeatedly, ten times or more. J is TRBJ1-5 and V is TRBV20-1, with D unresolved. Per the germline V gene, CDR1 is DFQATT and CDR2 is SNEGSKA (reference sequence). The V end lost 1 base, the J end lost 2 bases, and 9 bases lay between the germline ends. CDR3 length: 14 residues. The CDR3 sequence is CSARAALGNQPQHF. DNA of the CDR3: TGCAGTGCTAGAGCCGCGCTGGGCAATCAGCCCCAGCATTTT.

This clonotype was seen ten or more times. This sequence joins TRBV5-1 and TRBJ1-1; tentatively, D is TRBD1 (5 bases). The length of the CDR3 is 15 residues. The V and J ends lost 4 bases and 2 bases respectively, with 15 bases between them. CDR1 is SGHRS and CDR2 is YFSETQ in the germline V gene. CDR3: CASSLYRSGNTEAFF. The CDR3 bases are TGCGCCAGCAGCCTATACAGGAGCGGCAACACTGAAGCTTTCTTT.

This clonotype was seen repeatedly, ten times or more. The rearrangement joins TRBV3-1 to TRBJ2-5; 9 bases align to TRBD1. CDR3 size: 13 residues. The V and J ends lost 3 bases and 9 bases, in that order; junction bases with no gene match: 5. CDR1 and CDR2 from the germline V gene are LGHDT and YNNKEL (reference sequence). DNA of the CDR3: TGTGCCAGCAGCCATCGGACAGGGGATGCCCAGTACTTC. This translates into CASSHRTGDAQYF.

The table lists this clonotype with many counts. The V call is TRBV5-1, the J call TRBJ2-3; 11 bases fit TRBD2. The junction had 7 bases not matched to a gene; V was cut back by 4 bases and J by 3 bases. This CDR3 has 16 amino acids. Germline V lookup: CDR1 SGHRS, CDR2 YFSETQ. The CDR3 sequence: CASSRFGTSGTDTQYF. The CDR3 DNA sequence: TGCGCCAGCAGCCGATTCGGGACTAGCGGAACAGATACGCAGTATTTT.

This clonotype was detected only a few times. V is TRBV2 and J is TRBJ1-2; 9 positions agree with TRBD1. The trim removed 5 bases at V and 7 bases at J, leaving 11 bases unmatched. CDR1 and CDR2 (germline): SNHLY, FYNNEI. The CDR3 has 15 amino acids. The CDR3 here is CASSQQGALGFGYTF. CDR3 bases: TGTGCCAGCAGTCAACAGGGGGCCCTGGGTTTTGGCTACACCTTC.